These T cell receptor beta chains were read from a single sample in a study of blood T cell repertoires in COVID-19. Libraries were prepared by immunoSEQ multiplex PCR; TCRdb keeps only in-frame clonotypes and omits some of them. The sample yields 300,000 or so clones, roughly 86% seen once. Sequences were obtained from peripheral blood. The source of these receptors is a man between 65 and 85 years old with acute or convalescent COVID-19. The CDR3 runs from the conserved cysteine through the conserved F or W. A D gene is named only where the DNA matches it firmly.

>TRBJ1-2|.|TRBV1
CTSSQDRAPRGYTF
>TRBJ2-5|TRBD1|TRBV7-9
CASSSRTGVETQYF
>TRBJ1-2|.|TRBV21-1
CASSKIRSYGYTF
>TRBJ2-1|TRBD1|TRBV13
CASSSPGTGYNEQFF
>TRBJ1-1|.|TRBV7-9
CASSLEQMTEAFF
>TRBJ2-1|.|TRBV27
CASSYRHEQFF
>TRBJ1-1|.|TRBV18
CASSPARGDTEAFF
>TRBJ1-6|TRBD1|TRBV3-1/TRBV3-2
CASSQATGTGDPSSYNSPLHF
>TRBJ1-5|.|TRBV25-1
CASSDARFPRPQHF
>TRBJ2-7|TRBD1|TRBV5-6
CASSSAYRGSDEQYF
>TRBJ1-1|.|TRBV5-4
CASSLAGGDTEAFF
>TRBJ1-1|TRBD1|TRBV29-1
CSVELDRDYTEAFF
>TRBJ1-5|.|TRBV6-2/TRBV6-3
CASSWGTVDQPQHF
>TRBJ2-2|TRBD1|TRBV6-4
CASSSTQGAGELFF
>TRBJ2-3|TRBD1|TRBV14
CASSRGQGADTQYF
>TRBJ2-7|TRBD2|TRBV4-3
CASSQGGGISYEQYF
>TRBJ1-2|TRBD1|TRBV2
CASKGQGRYGYTF
>TRBJ1-6|.|TRBV3-1/TRBV3-2
CASSQGTENSPLHF
>TRBJ2-3|.|TRBV27
CATSTSPTTDTQYF
>TRBJ1-5|.|TRBV6-6
CASAPGGVYSNQPQHF
>TRBJ2-7|TRBD2|TRBV30
CAWSAPGRGLTQYF
>TRBJ2-5|TRBD1|TRBV25-1
CASSDSRDSQETQYF
>TRBJ2-7|TRBD1|TRBV6-5
CASSHRDRVHEQYF
>TRBJ2-1|.|TRBV24-1
CATSDLSRGRGYEQFF
>TRBJ2-1|TRBD2|TRBV11-3
CASSLQTSGAYNEQFF
>TRBJ2-1|.|TRBV19
CASSILFNGRGYNEQFF
>TRBJ2-3|TRBD2|TRBV9
CASSAAGRGTDTQYF
>TRBJ2-5|TRBD2|TRBV5-1
CASSPGLAGGAGETQYF
>TRBJ1-2|TRBD1|TRBV5-4
CASSLQGSYTF
>TRBJ2-1|TRBD2|TRBV7-7
CASSTAGGPTNEQFF
>TRBJ1-6|TRBD1|TRBV27
CASSGGQVEWSPLHF
>TRBJ1-1|TRBD1|TRBV19
CASSADRDTEAFF
>TRBJ2-1|TRBD2|TRBV10-3
CAISDPSGRAWDEQFF
>TRBJ1-6|.|TRBV19
CASSGLRGDSPLHF
>TRBJ1-1|TRBD1|TRBV6-2/TRBV6-3
CASSRTGGPGTEAFF
>TRBJ1-6|.|TRBV28
CASGSGGQITSYNSPLHF
>TRBJ1-5|.|TRBV3-1/TRBV3-2
CASSQSFRANQPQHF
>TRBJ1-1|TRBD1|TRBV5-1
CASSLLAGTGAEAFF
>TRBJ2-1|TRBD2|TRBV9
CASSVAGTSVHEQFF
>TRBJ2-1|TRBD2|TRBV27
CASSPSLAGGPGNEQFF
>TRBJ2-5|.|TRBV4-1
CASSREMAGETQYF
>TRBJ1-6|.|TRBV3-1/TRBV3-2
CASSQGGLNSPLHF
>TRBJ2-2|TRBD2|TRBV3-1/TRBV3-2
CASSQAGLVYTGELFF
>TRBJ2-7|TRBD1|TRBV4-1
CASSQEGIGGASYEQYF
>TRBJ1-1|.|TRBV6-1
CASSEVGRGRANTEAFF
>TRBJ2-5|.|TRBV5-1
CASSLFSGGETQYF
>TRBJ1-1|.|TRBV23-1
CASSERGFEAFF
>TRBJ2-7|.|TRBV18
CASSARYEQYF
>TRBJ1-6|.|TRBV6-6
CASIMGADSPLHF
>TRBJ1-2|.|TRBV7-8
CASSPPGAPVYGYTF
>TRBJ2-2|.|TRBV18
CASSPIADTGELFF
>TRBJ2-2|.|TRBV5-1
CASSLIPGGDTGELFF
>TRBJ2-7|TRBD2|TRBV9
CASSEGLAGEYEQYF
>TRBJ2-7|.|TRBV7-2
CASSLGGGSPYEQYF
>TRBJ1-5|.|TRBV10-2
CASSEFGGPSNQPQHF